These T cell receptor beta chains were read from a single sample in a study of kidney transplant recipient with SARS-CoV-2 infection. TCRdb ran MiXCR on the reads and lists one entry per CDR3 protein. The sample carries some 220,000 distinct CDR3 sequences, roughly 26% recorded once. Sample: a blood sample, taken at baseline and on roughly day 120 from a kidney transplant recipient. Every receptor here comes from a male patient in his thirties who had COVID-19 and was a kidney transplant recipient. A subset of T cells may come from the graft donor. Each CDR3 is given with its conserved first and last residue. Each record gives: clone size, J gene, V gene, CDR3 length, D gene, CDR3 protein, CDR3 DNA. A D gene is named only where the DNA matches it firmly. Rows give clone size only sometimes, using once, few, many, or a class for an expanded clone.

>many|TRBJ2-2|TRBV6-4|13|NA
CASSARGTGELFF
TGTGCCAGCAGTGCTCGGGGGACCGGGGAGCTGTTTTTT
>many|TRBJ1-2|TRBV7-8|17|NA
CASSTVGFTRKTYGYTF
TGTGCCAGCAGCACTGTGGGGTTTACCCGAAAGACCTATGGCTACACCTTC
>many|TRBJ2-1|TRBV5-1|15|TRBD1
CASSQDRGVYNEQFF
TGCGCCAGCAGCCAGGACAGGGGCGTCTACAATGAGCAGTTCTTC
>few|TRBJ1-2|TRBV7-9|17|NA
CASSKMKYHGKTYGYTF
TGTGCCAGCAGCAAAATGAAATACCATGGAAAGACCTATGGCTACACCTTC
>many|TRBJ2-7|TRBV5-1|13|TRBD1
CASSEGQAYEQYF
TGCGCCAGCAGCGAGGGACAGGCCTACGAGCAGTACTTC
>many|TRBJ2-7|TRBV28|12|NA
CASSFNGNRQYF
TGTGCCAGCAGTTTCAATGGTAATCGGCAGTACTTC
>many|TRBJ2-7|TRBV19|15|TRBD2
CASSFGTSGAYEQYF
TGTGCCAGTAGTTTCGGGACTAGCGGGGCCTACGAGCAGTACTTC
>many|TRBJ1-2|TRBV5-6|16|NA
CASVRTNSRKTYGYTF
TGTGCCAGCGTACGTACCAATAGTCGAAAGACCTATGGCTACACCTTC
>many|TRBJ1-5|TRBV5-6|12|NA
CASSLGGGPQHF
TGTGCCAGCAGCTTGGGAGGGGGGCCCCAGCATTTT
>many|TRBJ1-1|TRBV15|15|TRBD1
CATSRGTERNTEAFF
TGTGCCACCAGCAGGGGGACAGAAAGGAACACTGAAGCTTTCTTT
>many|TRBJ1-6|TRBV4-1|18|TRBD1
CASSSSKGQEIYNSPLHF
TGCGCCAGCAGTTCTTCTAAGGGACAGGAGATCTATAATTCACCCCTCCACTTT
>many|TRBJ1-2|TRBV6-6|14|NA
CASSYSAEIYGYTF
TGTGCCAGCAGTTACTCTGCAGAGATCTATGGCTACACCTTC
>many|TRBJ1-4|TRBV5-6|15|NA
CASSTQGRLDEKLFF
TGTGCCAGCAGCACACAGGGAAGATTAGATGAAAAACTGTTTTTT
>many|TRBJ1-4|TRBV29-1|15|TRBD1
CSVAVVPGQGKKLFF
TGCAGCGTTGCAGTAGTCCCGGGACAGGGGAAAAAACTGTTTTTT
>many|TRBJ1-2|TRBV5-1|16|NA
CASNRRSVRKTYGYTF
TGCGCCAGCAATCGACGATCGGTTCGAAAGACCTATGGCTACACCTTC
>NA|TRBJ2-3|TRBV18|15|NA
CASSLPYGSTDTQYF
TGTGCCAGCTCTCTCCCCTACGGGAGCACAGATACGCAGTATTTT
>many|TRBJ1-2|TRBV7-8|17|NA
CASSAARFTRKTYGYTF
TGTGCCAGCAGCGCCGCTAGGTTTACCCGAAAGACCTATGGCTACACCTTC
>NA|TRBJ2-5|TRBV5-1|14|NA
CASSFGAGKETQYF
TGCGCCAGCAGCTTTGGTGCAGGGAAAGAGACCCAGTACTTC
>many|TRBJ2-5|TRBV7-2|15|TRBD1
CASSLGRQGSETQYF
TGTGCCAGCAGCTTAGGTCGACAGGGTTCAGAGACCCAGTACTTC